This TCR beta chain emerged from a study of response to subunit inactivated influenza vaccine. TCRdb reprocessed the RT-PCR reads with MiXCR, giving one entry per CDR3 protein. The data show around 200,000 distinct CDR3 sequences, around an eighth seen once. This CDR3 spans 15 amino acids. V was pared by 1 base and J by 7 bases, with 14 bases between. Looked up from germline, CDR1 is MNHEY and CDR2 is SMNVEV (reference sequence). J is TRBJ2-1 and V is TRBV27; no definite D call. Material: CD8+ T cells sorted from PBMCs, obtained roughly 5 days after vaccination. This sequence was found in a man in his fifties or sixties who received an inactivated influenza vaccine. The CDR3 nucleotides read TGTGCCAGCAGTTTATATCCACTAACAGAAAATGAGCAGTTCTTC. Protein sequence: CASSLYPLTENEQFF.